The entry below gives a single TCR beta chain sequence along with its context. This sample stems from a study of blood T cell repertoires in COVID-19. Background on the study: Whether acute or convalescent, the COVID-19 samples came from the United States, Italy and Spain. Nucleic acid was either cDNA or gDNA, and it came from T cells, B-cell-depleted T cells, or PBMCs.

With V trimmed by 4 bases and J by 2 bases, 10 bases remained unmatched. The CDR3 runs 18 residues. Original handling: Amplifying reference gene primers gave estimates of nucleated cell counts. Measured with immunoSEQ multiplex PCR; TCRdb has only the in-frame clones, and not every one. D and trimming were read from the DNA, whereas the V and J calls and clone size are those reported in that table. The profile shows around 300,000 clones, approximately 91% of them singletons. Material for sequencing was peripheral blood. This chain connects TRBV23-1 to TRBJ2-2, with 10 nucleotides matching TRBD1. Being an ORF, TRBV23-1 has a function that is uncertain. This sequence was found in a middle-aged woman who had recovered from COVID-19. This chain's CDR3 is CASSPQRPTGGNTGELFF. As DNA, the CDR3 is TGCGCCAGCAGTCCCCAACGCCCGACAGGGGGCAACACCGGGGAGCTGTTTTTT.